Below, 14 T cell receptor beta chains from the same sample are listed, as sequenced in a study of T cell repertoires in cytomegalovirus infection. TCRdb redid the calling of the reads with MiXCR, one entry per CDR3 protein. The sample has roughly 600,000 distinct CDR3 sequences; less than 25% are singletons. Sequencing was performed on CD8+ T cells from PBMCs. All receptors derive from a human donor in good health (CMV status not recorded). Some clones in this sample may be carry-over from other donors' samples.

A few counts support this clonotype. V is TRBV20-1 and J is TRBJ2-1; TRBD1 aligns across 7 bases. The length of the CDR3 is 15 residues. J was trimmed by 4 bases and V by 5 bases; bases with no gene match: 11. Germline assignment: CDR1 DFQATT and CDR2 SNEGSKA (reference sequence). CDR3 loop: CSAYGTASTYNEQFF. CDR3 DNA: TGCAGTGCTTATGGGACAGCTAGTACTTACAATGAGCAGTTCTTC.

This chain connects TRBV12-3 or TRBV12-4 to TRBJ1-1; D is uncertain. This CDR3 contains 13 residues. Trimming removed 5 bases from V and 5 bases from J, with 12 bases in between. The CDR3 is CASSTRRSTEAFF. CDR3 in DNA: TGTGCCAGCAGTACCCGGAGATCGACTGAAGCTTTCTTT.

In its sample, this clonotype was seen a few times. V is TRBV7-8 and J is TRBJ2-2, with a weak D call TRBD2 (7 bases). The V and J ends lost 4 bases and 4 bases respectively, with 16 bases between them. The CDR3 is made up of 16 amino acids. CDR1 SGHVS and CDR2 FQNEAQ come from the germline V gene. CDR3 coding DNA: TGTGCCAGCAGCTGGGGGGGGGCGCAGAGCACCGGGGAGCTGTTTTTT. Its translation is CASSWGGAQSTGELFF.

This clonotype was observed many times. The genes are TRBV28 and TRBJ1-1; TRBD1 matches 7 bases. V trimming: 4 bases; J trimming: 0 bases; junction bases outside the gene matches: 5. The CDR3 loop spans 15 amino acids. In germline, CDR1 is MDHEN, CDR2 SYDVKM. The CDR3 here is CASSSMGQMNTEAFF. CDR3 DNA: TGTGCCAGCAGTTCCATGGGACAGATGAACACTGAAGCTTTCTTT.

This clonotype has only a few counts. The rearrangement joins TRBV7-9 to TRBJ2-3; TRBD2 matches 7 bases. V was pared by 8 bases and J by 0 bases, with 11 bases of the junction left unmatched. Germline V gene sequence: CDR1 SEHNR, CDR2 FQNEAQ (reference sequence). The CDR3 has 16 residues. The DNA of the CDR3 is TGTGCCAGCGGAGCGGGGAAACTTCCTAGCACAGATACGCAGTATTTT. It specifies CASGAGKLPSTDTQYF.

V gene TRBV2 combines with J gene TRBJ1-5; no clear D. The CDR3 is 15 amino acids. V was trimmed by 7 bases and J by 0 bases, leaving 13 bases between them. Germline V lookup: CDR1 SNHLY, CDR2 FYNNEI. The CDR3 region has the DNA TGTGCCAGCACACGGGGAGAACATAGCAATCAGCCCCAGCATTTT. Its protein is CASTRGEHSNQPQHF.

This clonotype appeared a few times. The V gene is TRBV4-1, the J gene TRBJ2-3; D gene unclear. Per the germline V gene, CDR1 is MGHRA and CDR2 is YSYEKL. V gave up 1 base and J gave up 3 bases, with 8 bases separating them. The CDR3 totals 14 residues. The CDR3 protein is CASSQGMGTDTQYF. As DNA, the CDR3 is TGCGCCAGCAGCCAAGGGATGGGGACAGATACGCAGTATTTT.

The chain carries TRBV6-1 and TRBJ1-1, with 7 positions matching TRBD1. CDR1 and CDR2 from the germline V gene are MNHNS and SASEGT. This CDR3 has 15 residues. V lost 7 bases to trimming and J lost 0 bases; unmatched junction nucleotides: 8. CDR3: CASTGTADMNTEAFF. CDR3 DNA sequence: TGTGCCAGCACCGGGACAGCCGATATGAACACTGAAGCTTTCTTT.

This clonotype was seen repeatedly, ten times or more. This rearrangement joins TRBV7-8 to TRBJ2-3; TRBD2 matches at 11 bases. In germline, CDR1 is SGHVS, CDR2 FQNEAQ. The CDR3 contains 17 residues. After removal of 4 bases from V and 2 bases from J, the junction contained 8 bases not matched to a gene. The CDR3 protein is CASSSYGLAGFTDTQYF. In nucleotides, the CDR3 is TGTGCCAGCAGCTCCTACGGACTAGCGGGTTTCACAGATACGCAGTATTTT. Supplemented by reference TRBV7-8 and TRBJ2-3, the full variable domain reads GAGVSQSPRYKVAKRGQDVALRCDPISGHVSLFWYQQALGQGPEFLTYFQNEAQLDKSGLPSDRFFAERPEGSVSTLKIQRTQQEDSAVYLCASSSYGLAGFTDTQYFGPGTRLTVL.

About this clonotype: A much more abundant neighbour one base away suggests this may be a read error. The chain recombines TRBV7-2 with TRBJ2-1; 8 nucleotides align to TRBD2. In germline, CDR1 is SGHTA, CDR2 FQGNSA. The CDR3 sequence is 16 residues long. Written as DNA, the CDR3 is TGTGCCAACAGCTCGGGGGGGACTATCTCCTACAATGAGCAGTTCTTC. Amino acid sequence: CANSSGGTISYNEQFF.

The J gene is TRBJ2-2, the V gene TRBV7-9; 7 bases fit TRBD1. The germline gives CDR1 SEHNR, CDR2 FQNEAQ (reference sequence). The ends lost 1 base at V and 1 base at J; junction bases unmatched: 3. The CDR3 totals 16 residues. CDR3 nucleotides: TGTGCCAGCAGCTTAGTCGGGACAGAGAACACCGGGGAGCTGTTTTTT. It yields the protein CASSLVGTENTGELFF.

This clonotype was picked up many times. The chain employs TRBV2 and TRBJ2-2; TRBD1 might be the D (6 bases). Germline CDR1 and CDR2: SNHLY and FYNNEI. The V and J ends lost 5 bases and 0 bases respectively, with 10 bases between them. The CDR3 is 15 residues long. The CDR3 region is CASSYRVANTGELFF. DNA of the CDR3: TGTGCCAGCAGTTACAGGGTCGCGAACACCGGGGAGCTGTTTTTT.

There are a few counts of this clonotype. This sequence joins TRBV29-1 and TRBJ1-1; unclear D gene. CDR3 size: 11 residues. V lost 4 bases, J lost 0 bases, and 3 bases lay in between. Germline CDR1 reads SQVTM; CDR2 reads ANQGSEA. CDR3 sequence (DNA): TGCAGCGTTGGTTTGAACACTGAAGCTTTCTTT. It yields the protein CSVGLNTEAFF.

The chain has TRBV7-3 and TRBJ2-3, with 10 nucleotides matching TRBD2. CDR3 size: 16 residues. Germline V lookup: CDR1 SGHTA, CDR2 FQGTGA. J gave up 5 bases and V 2 bases, and 7 bases lay outside the gene matches. CDR3 coding DNA: TGTGCCAGCAGCTTAGTTAGCGGGGGGCTCCAAGATACGCAGTATTTT. Translated, it gives CASSLVSGGLQDTQYF.